This T cell receptor beta chain is from a study of T cells in Graves' hyperthyroidism and ophthalmopathy. Study as a whole: Specimen type is peripheral blood, collected at initial diagnosis prior to any treatment.

Patients were aged 18 to 65, had disease duration under 2 months, and had newly diagnosed hyperthyroidism. Template material for amplifying TCR beta CDR3 regions consisted of RNA transcripts. First-round RT-PCR targeting the TCR CDR3 was performed with the HTBI primer set. MiXCR was run by TCRdb on the multiplex PCR reads, yielding one entry per CDR3 protein. The table lists hundreds of thousands of distinct CDR3 sequences, around 40% of them singletons. A few counts support this clonotype. Trimming took 0 bases from V and 7 from J, leaving 28 bases between them. The germline V gene encodes CDR1 LGHNA and CDR2 YSLEER. This CDR3 region has 19 residues.

This receptor was identified in a woman aged 40 to 50 with Graves' hyperthyroidism. The sample taken for sequencing was blood. This chain joins TRBV4-3 and TRBJ2-7; D ambiguous. As DNA, the CDR3 is TGCGCCAGCAGCCAAGATCGTGTCCCCCTGATCCAGGCCAGTGGGGAGCAGTACTTC. Its protein product is CASSQDRVPLIQASGEQYF.